These 28 T cell receptor beta chains originate from one sample sequenced in a study of T cells in women clearing cervical HPV infection (dated by TCRdb to the late 2010s). Library generation was performed with the immunoSEQ multiplex PCR assay. Sourced from immuneACCESS, this table was stored by TCRdb with only in-frame sequences that have V and J called. A share of the clones is absent; for the studies checked, an unresolved V gene accounts for under half, and the remainder has no known explanation. The data table for this sample lists about 22,000 clones. The biggest ten clones account for more than 10% of the sample. Sequenced material: blood buffy coat. These receptors originate from a woman aged 18 to 69 with a cervical HPV16 infection that either progressed to CIN3+ or cleared (not recorded which).

Of note for this clone: The read terminates 3 residues ahead of where the CDR3 ends, so the germline J gene completes it. The genes are TRBV2 and TRBJ1-2; TRBD1 matches at 9 bases. In germline, CDR1 is SNHLY, CDR2 FYNNEI. The CDR3 contains 13 residues. V shed 4 bases and J 5 bases; nucleotides not matched to a gene: 2. Partial CDR3 DNA: TGTGCCAGCAGTGGGACAGGGGTGTATGGC. Translation gives CASSGTGVYG. The entire CDR3 protein is CASSGTGVYGYTF.

The CDR3 here is CASSPRTDMATNEKLFF. The CDR3 bases that were read are TGTGCCAGCTCACCACGGACGGACATGGCAACTAATGAAAAG. The rearrangement uses TRBV18 and TRBJ2-2, with a possible D match to TRBD1 (5 bases). The CDR3 goes on 3 residues after the read ends, and that part is filled in from the germline J gene. The CDR3 covers 17 residues. The germline CDR1 and CDR2 sequences are KGHSH and LQKENI.

For this clone: Coverage ceases 3 residues before the CDR3 finishes, and the germline J gene fills in the end. The gene calls are TRBV28 and TRBJ1-5, with 7 bases matching TRBD1. The CDR3 covers 15 residues. Germline CDR1 is MDHEN and CDR2 is SYDVKM. Trimming took 4 bases from V and 1 from J; bases not matched to a gene: 4. The CDR3 sequence is CASSYQTGSNQPQHF. CDR3 DNA, as far as it was read: TGTGCCAGCAGTTACCAGACAGGGAGCAATCAGCCC.

With respect to this clone: Read data end 3 residues before the CDR3 end; the end is taken from the germline J gene. The chain recombines TRBV7-3 with TRBJ2-2; a possible D gene is TRBD2 (6 bases). This CDR3 spans 15 amino acids. CDR1 and CDR2 (germline): SGHTA, FQGTGA. The CDR3 protein is CASSAGGSGANVLFF. The DNA read from the CDR3 is TGTGCCAGCAGCGCCGGGGGTTCTGGGGCCAACGTG.

For this clone: The read terminates 3 residues ahead of where the CDR3 ends, so the germline J gene completes it. The V gene is TRBV6-2 or TRBV6-3, the J gene TRBJ2-1; tentatively, D is TRBD2 (6 bases). Germline V CDR1 and CDR2: MNHEY, SVGEGT. The CDR3 extends over 13 amino acids. The V end was cut by 11 bases, the J end by 2 bases, with 13 bases between. The sequenced part of the CDR3 DNA is TGTGCCGTAGGACTAAACACCTACAATGAG. This sequence encodes CAVGLNTYNE. The full CDR3 reads CAVGLNTYNEQFF.

To note about this clone: The sequence runs out 3 residues before the end of the CDR3; the remainder is reconstructed from the germline J gene. This rearrangement joins TRBV6-1 to TRBJ1-4, with D maybe TRBD1 (6 bases). The CDR3 loop spans 15 amino acids. Trimming took 4 bases from V and 1 from J, leaving 10 bases between them. Germline lookup yields CDR1 MNHNS and CDR2 SASEGT. CDR3 residues: CASSGQDRTNEKLFF. The DNA read from the CDR3 is TGTGCCAGCAGTGGGCAGGACAGAACTAATGAAAAA.

Worth noting for this clone: The read finishes 3 residues shy of the CDR3 end, and the germline J gene is used to complete it. The V call is TRBV2, the J call TRBJ1-5; 11 nucleotides agree with TRBD1. The CDR3 runs to 12 residues. Germline CDR1 is SNHLY and CDR2 is FYNNEI. J was trimmed by 6 bases and V by 8 bases; bases with no gene match: 0. CDR3: CASGQGAQPQHF. Partial CDR3 DNA: TGTGCCAGCGGACAGGGGGCTCAGCCC.

Comments on this clone: The CDR3 goes on 3 residues after the read ends, and that part is filled in from the germline J gene. This chain joins TRBV7-9 and TRBJ1-4; D perhaps matches TRBD1 (5 bases). V dropped 2 bases and J dropped 3 bases, with 7 bases sitting between them. CDR3 length: 14 amino acids. Per the germline V gene, CDR1 is SEHNR and CDR2 is FQNEAQ (reference sequence). CDR3 DNA, as far as it was read: TGTGCCAGCAGCTTAACGGGGGCTAATGAAAAA. It encodes CASSLTGANEK. The full CDR3 reads CASSLTGANEKLFF.

On this clone itself: The read terminates 3 residues before the CDR3 end, so the remaining end is supplied by the germline J gene. The chain combines TRBV7-3 with TRBJ2-2; possibly TRBD1 for D (5 bases). The germline gives CDR1 SGHTA, CDR2 FQGTGA. This CDR3 contains 15 residues. The CDR3 bases that were read are TGTGCCAGCAGCTTAACGGCGACAGTCGATTCACCG. This gives the protein CASSLTATVDSP. The whole CDR3 sequence is CASSLTATVDSPLFF.

This clone ranks as medium-sized in terms of frequency. This CDR3 is CASSLDTAYNEQFF. The sequenced CDR3 bases are TGTGCCAGCTCATTGGACACCGCCTACAATGAG. The chain has TRBV18 and TRBJ2-1; D perhaps matches TRBD1 (5 bases). Read sequence stops 3 residues before the CDR3 end, and the germline J gene provides the missing end. Germline V gene sequence: CDR1 KGHSH, CDR2 LQKENI. V lost 5 bases, J lost 2 bases, and 10 bases lay in between. The CDR3 consists of 14 residues.

As regards this clone: The CDR3 end is not reached by the read, which stops 3 residues before it; the germline J gene fills it in. This rearrangement joins TRBV5-6 to TRBJ2-7, with 12 positions matching TRBD2. There are 14 residues in the CDR3. The junction had 3 bases not matched to a gene; V was cut back by 5 bases and J by 3 bases. CDR1 and CDR2 (germline): SGHDT, YYEEEE. The sequenced CDR3 bases are TGTGCCAGCAGGACGACTAGCGGGGGCTACGAG. Amino acids: CASRTTSGGYE. The CDR3 reads in full as CASRTTSGGYEQYF.

In regard to this clone: The read stops 3 residues short of the end of the CDR3; the missing end is completed from the germline J gene. The chain uses TRBV13 and TRBJ1-1; TRBD1 might be the D (5 bases). The CDR3 totals 12 residues. Germline CDR1 reads PRHDT; CDR2 reads FYEKMQ (reference sequence). The CDR3 is CASSLGGGEAFF. The covered CDR3 bases are TGTGCCAGCAGCTTGGGGGGGGGAGAA.

Details on this clone: The junction departs from the called germline gene at one end, perhaps through a read error. CDR3 DNA (partial): TGTGCTAGCAGCTTAGATGTGGTAACAGATACG. As protein: CASSLDVVTDT. The full CDR3 sequence reads CASSLDVVTDTAFF. The gene calls are TRBV7-7 and TRBJ1-1; no firm D call. Read data end 3 residues before the CDR3 end; the end is taken from the germline J gene. Germline V CDR1 and CDR2: SSHAT, FNYEAQ (reference sequence). This CDR3 is 14 amino acids long. The full variable domain, its missing parts supplied by reference TRBV7-7 and TRBJ1-1, is GAGVSQSPRYKVTKRGQDVTLRCDPISSHATLYWYQQALGQGPEFLTYFNYEAQPDKSGLPSDRFSAERPEGSISTLTIQRTEQRDSAMYRCASSLDVVTDTAFFGQGTRLTVV.

About this clone itself: The read gets to within 3 residues of the CDR3 end, and the germline J gene fills in the rest. The chain joins TRBV29-1 to TRBJ1-1; TRBD1 might be the D (6 bases). This CDR3 has 13 residues. The germline V gene has CDR1 SQVTM and CDR2 ANQGSEA. V was cut by 0 bases and J by 4 bases, with 9 bases left in between. CDR3 bases read: TGCAGCGTTGAAGACTCAGGGGCCACTGAA. As protein: CSVEDSGATE. The entire CDR3 reads CSVEDSGATEAFF.

As to this clone: The read ends 3 residues before the CDR3 terminus; that terminus is restored from the germline J gene. This chain links TRBV7-9 with TRBJ2-4, with TRBD1 identical over 9 bases. The CDR3 is made up of 14 amino acids. The V gene's germline CDR1 is SEHNR and CDR2 FQNEAQ (reference sequence). The CDR3 reads CASRGQGWHYGQYF. The DNA read from the CDR3 is TGTGCCAGCAGGGGACAGGGCTGGCACTATGGT. The full variable domain, rest sourced from reference TRBV7-9 and TRBJ2-4, is DTGVSQNPRHKITKRGQNVTFRCDPISEHNRLYWYRQTLGQGPEFLTYFQNEAQLEKSRLLSDRFSAERPKGSFSTLEIQRTEQGDSAMYLCASRGQGWHYGQYFGAGTRLSVL.

Turning to this clone: Read sequence stops 3 residues before the CDR3 end, and the germline J gene provides the missing end. The V call is TRBV6-2 or TRBV6-3, the J call TRBJ2-4; the D gene is possibly TRBD2 (6 bases). Germline CDR1 reads MNHEY; CDR2 reads SVGEGT. V was shortened by 5 bases and J by 7 bases, with 15 bases between the two germline ends. The CDR3 contains 14 residues. CDR3 bases read: TGTGCCAGCAGTCAAAACGGGGGACGCAACATT. This sequence encodes CASSQNGGRNI. The full-length CDR3 reads as CASSQNGGRNIQYF.

With regard to this clone: The sequence runs out 3 residues before the end of the CDR3; the remainder is reconstructed from the germline J gene. This chain connects TRBV30 to TRBJ2-2; TRBD1 is a possible D gene (6 bases). CDR1 is GTSNPN, CDR2 SVGIG, per germline (reference sequence). The length of the CDR3 is 16 residues. The CDR3 sequence: CAWSVHAGVVGEKLFF. The sequenced part of the CDR3 DNA is TGTGCCTGGAGTGTACACGCAGGGGTAGTGGGTGAAAAG.

Of note for this clone: The CDR3 end is not reached by the read, which stops 3 residues before it; the germline J gene fills it in. The V and J genes are TRBV5-1 and TRBJ2-2, with D tentatively TRBD2 (6 bases). The CDR3 covers 14 residues. Germline CDR1 is SGHRS and CDR2 is YFSETQ. The DNA read from the CDR3 is TGCGCCACCGGGGGAGGCTCTGGGGCCAACGTG. It codes for CATGGGSGANV. The CDR3 reads in full as CATGGGSGANVLFF.

Concerning this clone itself: The CDR3 end lies 3 residues beyond the end of the read and is filled in from the germline J gene. This chain joins TRBV7-9 and TRBJ2-4; a possible D gene is TRBD1 (6 bases). From germline, CDR1 is SEHNR and CDR2 FQNEAQ (reference sequence). This CDR3 has 14 amino acids. The CDR3 here is CASSTGQMIWGQYF. Incomplete CDR3 DNA: TGTGCCAGCTCAACCGGACAGATGATATGGGGT.

Details on this clone: Coverage ceases 3 residues before the CDR3 finishes, and the germline J gene fills in the end. The gene calls are TRBV5-1 and TRBJ2-5; 10 nucleotides line up with TRBD2. This CDR3 region has 16 residues. CDR1 SGHRS and CDR2 YFSETQ come from the germline V gene. Losses at the gene ends were 0 bases for V and 4 bases for J; bases not matched to a gene: 6. Incomplete CDR3 DNA: TGCGCCAGCAGCTTGGAGCAGCGGGGGGGCCTAGAGACC. Translation: CASSLEQRGGLET. The complete CDR3 protein is CASSLEQRGGLETQYF.

As regards this clone: The read terminates 3 residues ahead of where the CDR3 ends, so the germline J gene completes it. V usage is TRBV30 and J usage is TRBJ1-1; TRBD1 is a possible D gene (5 bases). The CDR3 is made up of 14 amino acids. Trimming stripped 5 bases from V and 3 bases from J, with 16 bases between. Germline V lookup: CDR1 GTSNPN, CDR2 SVGIG (reference sequence). CDR3 sequence: CAWGAELRDTEAFF. CDR3 DNA, as far as it was read: TGTGCCTGGGGGGCGGAACTAAGGGACACTGAA.

As regards this clone: Read sequence stops 3 residues before the CDR3 end, and the germline J gene provides the missing end. This chain joins TRBV30 and TRBJ2-2; D not resolved. The V gene lost 1 base and the J gene lost 6 bases, with 9 bases spanning the gap. The germline gives CDR1 GTSNPN, CDR2 SVGIG (reference sequence). CDR3 length: 13 residues. This chain's CDR3 is CAWSASRAGELFF. The CDR3 DNA, read in part, is TGTGCCTGGAGTGCTAGTCGGGCCGGGGAG.

Points on this clone: The read falls 3 residues short of the CDR3 end, and the missing part is taken from the germline J gene. The sample holds other DNA sequences that translate to the same CDR3. The J gene is TRBJ1-3, the V gene TRBV2; D perhaps matches TRBD1 (5 bases). The CDR3 spans 16 residues. Trimming cost V 7 bases and J 0 bases, with 16 bases left between them. The germline gives CDR1 SNHLY, CDR2 FYNNEI. This CDR3 is CASTLNAGSSGNTIYF. CDR3 bases read: TGTGCCAGCACTTTGAACGCAGGGAGCTCTGGAAACACC.

A remark on this clone: With the read ending 3 residues before the CDR3 end, the germline J gene is used to fill in that end. This chain uses TRBV7-8 with TRBJ2-7; TRBD1 agrees at 7 bases. With V trimmed by 3 bases and J by 3 bases, 8 bases remained unmatched. The CDR3 loop spans 15 amino acids. CDR1 is SGHVS, CDR2 FQNEAQ, per germline. Incomplete CDR3 DNA: TGTGCCAGCAGCTTCGGCGCAGGGGGAAACTACGAG. Protein product: CASSFGAGGNYE. The whole CDR3 sequence reads CASSFGAGGNYEQYF.

A remark on this clone: The read ends 3 residues early relative to the CDR3; the germline J gene fills the gap. The chain has TRBV6-1 and TRBJ1-5, with 8 bases fitting TRBD1. The CDR3 is 17 residues long. Losses at the gene ends were 0 bases for V and 4 bases for J; bases not matched to a gene: 8. CDR1 and CDR2 (germline): MNHNS, SASEGT. The CDR3 DNA, read in part, is TGTGCCAGCAGTGAAGCGCTTGGGACAGGTAGGAATCAGCCC. It yields the protein CASSEALGTGRNQP. The whole CDR3 sequence is CASSEALGTGRNQPQHF.

Concerning this clone itself: Read data end 3 residues before the CDR3 end; the end is taken from the germline J gene. This rearrangement joins TRBV5-1 to TRBJ2-1; 7 bases match TRBD2. J gave up 7 bases and V 0 bases, and 4 bases lay outside the gene matches. The CDR3 consists of 14 residues. From germline, CDR1 is SGHRS and CDR2 YFSETQ. This CDR3 is CASSLEGGVNEQFF. CDR3 DNA, as far as it was read: TGCGCCAGCAGCTTGGAGGGAGGGGTAAATGAG.

With regard to this clone: The read stops 3 residues short of the end of the CDR3; the missing end is completed from the germline J gene. The V and J genes are TRBV7-2 and TRBJ1-1; possibly TRBD1 for D (5 bases). Germline V gives CDR1 SGHTA, CDR2 FQGNSA. This CDR3 has 15 amino acids. The covered CDR3 bases are TGTGCCAGCAGCAGACTAGCGGGGGGTGGGGAGACA. Translation gives CASSRLAGGGET. The CDR3 in full is CASSRLAGGGETAFF. The whole variable domain, remainder taken from reference TRBV7-2 and TRBJ1-1, is GAGVSQSPSNKVTEKGKDVELRCDPISGHTALYWYRQSLGQGLEFLIYFQGNSAPDKSGLPSDRFSAERTGGSVSTLTIQRTQQEDSAVYLCASSRLAGGGETAFFGQGTRLTVV.

Remarks on this clone: Its ends do not fully match the called genes, so a read error is possible. The CDR3 goes on 3 residues after the read ends, and that part is filled in from the germline J gene. This sample also contains other DNA sequences that code for the same CDR3. The chain links TRBV6-1 to TRBJ1-3, with TRBD1 matching over 7 bases. The germline V gene encodes CDR1 MNHNS and CDR2 SASEGT. This CDR3 has 15 amino acids. The CDR3 spells CASSEDRNSGNTIYF. The CDR3 bases that were read are TGTGCCAGCAGTGAGGACAGGAACTCTGGAAACACG.